The T cell receptor beta chain described here comes from a study of cytomegalovirus exposure and HLA in healthy donors (dated 2017 in TCRdb). Some background on the complete study: According to a later analysis, one platform produced both the roughly 120 validation repertoires and the roughly 640 repertoires of the first cohort. Besides the first cohort of some 670 subjects, a separate validation cohort made up of over 100 different subjects was used. The study combined high-throughput TCR immunosequencing, statistical association of individual TCRs with disease status, and machine learning to predict cytomegalovirus infection status. The study aimed to test whether signatures of past pathogen exposure could be identified by cataloging public T cell receptors. General study outcomes and caveats: The authors suggested that the approach could potentially be extended to other disease states and immunological phenotypes. Cytomegalovirus status was reported to be diagnosed by the classifier with high specificity and sensitivity in both the original and validation cohorts. Of the cluster scores, 85% to 95% were above 0 in a later analysis, which found that TCRs clustered in the first cohort also tended to co-occur in the 120 or so validation repertoires. In vitro tests confirmed that a few of the cytomegalovirus-associated TCR beta chains recognize cytomegalovirus antigens. Most TCR sequences were seen in very few donors, while some public TCRs were found in many individuals. The validation cohort had no HLA typing available for a later analysis, so co-occurrence within that cohort was assessed over all 120 or so repertoires. The study listed 150 to 200 TCR beta chains as associated with cytomegalovirus.

The method behind the library was the immunoSEQ multiplex PCR assay. The authors' analysis ran thus. A statistical classification framework was built for diagnosing cytomegalovirus status from the catalog of TCR beta chain sequences. Held by TCRdb, this immuneACCESS table contains in-frame sequences only and omits some clones. Under half of the omission traces to an unresolved V gene where checked; the cause of the rest is unknown. The DNA was the basis for D and trimming; V, J and clone size are from that table. The sample profile shows some 140,000 clones; 90% of them were found once. The top ten hold roughly 6.7% of the sample. The donors were included in the validation cohort of 120 subjects, a group kept apart from the approximately 690-subject first cohort. From a lookup of the germline V gene, CDR1 and CDR2 are MDHEN and SYDVKM. The CDR3 covers 16 residues, taking in both the cysteine and the phenylalanine. Kept here is only the CDR3 DNA, which spans 48 bases and is read in frame from base 1. The junction carries 14 bases between V and J, which are trimmed by 6 bases and 2 bases respectively.

Note on this clone: The target of this receptor is not known. It has no much larger one-base neighbor in the sample; base qualities were not kept.

The sequence joins TRBV28 to TRBJ2-6; a tentative D call is TRBD1 (7 bases match). Sequencing input: PBMCs. This receptor was identified in a woman under 40 in good health and CMV-seropositive. CDR3 region: CASRGGGFPGANVLTF. The nucleotide sequence is given as TGTGCCAGCAGAGGAGGGGGCTTCCCTGGGGCCAACGTCCTGACTTTC.